This TCR beta chain came from a study of shared clonotypes between healthy human individuals. This clone turned up a few times. Its antigen is currently unknown. The data were produced by immunoSEQ multiplex PCR, yet TCRdb's version contains in-frame clones alone and is incomplete. The sample includes approximately 440,000 clones, 75% to 80% of them seen just once. The study's findings and limits: Clonotype sharing among donors was expected to depend on sequencing depth.

Germline CDR1 MDHEN, CDR2 SYDVKM. The CDR3 runs 14 residues. Between the trimmed V and J ends, which lost 2 bases and 4 bases, there was a span of 8 bases. The healthy adult donors were HIV-negative and reported no recent acute infections or vaccinations. The sequenced sample consisted of PBMCs. The chain joins TRBV28 to TRBJ1-4, with D unresolved. This sequence was found in a woman between 40 and 50 years old in good health. Some clones in this sample may be carry-over from other donors' samples. The CDR3 bases are TGTGCCAGCAGTTTAGTTGCCCTTAATGAAAAACTGTTTTTT. Amino acids: CASSLVALNEKLFF.